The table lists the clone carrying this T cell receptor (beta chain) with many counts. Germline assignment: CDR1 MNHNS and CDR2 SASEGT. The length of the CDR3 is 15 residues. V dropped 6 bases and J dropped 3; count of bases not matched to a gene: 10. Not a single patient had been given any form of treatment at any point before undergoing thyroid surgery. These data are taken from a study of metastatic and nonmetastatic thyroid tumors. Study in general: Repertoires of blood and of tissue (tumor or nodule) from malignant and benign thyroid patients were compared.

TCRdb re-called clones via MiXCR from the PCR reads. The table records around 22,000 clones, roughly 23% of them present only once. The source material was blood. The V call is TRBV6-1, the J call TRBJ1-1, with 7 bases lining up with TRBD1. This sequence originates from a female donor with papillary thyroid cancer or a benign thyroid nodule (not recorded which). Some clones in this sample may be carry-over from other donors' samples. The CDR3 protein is CASSWSGQKDTEAFF. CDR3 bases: TGTGCCAGCAGCTGGTCGGGACAGAAAGACACTGAAGCTTTCTTT.